The 10 T cell receptor beta chains listed next were all sequenced from one sample in a study of blood T cell repertoires in COVID-19. Produced via immunoSEQ multiplex PCR; TCRdb's table is partial and in-frame only. The table records roughly 140,000 clones, approximately 80% of them present only once. Material for sequencing was peripheral blood. These receptors all stem from a woman aged 50 to 60 with acute or convalescent COVID-19.

The chain employs TRBV5-8 and TRBJ2-3; D gene ambiguous. Per germline, CDR1 SGHTS and CDR2 YDEGEE. The CDR3 has 14 amino acids. Deletions cut 4 bases from V and 1 base from J, with 10 bases between. CDR3 sequence reads: CASSTHRGTDTQYF. As DNA, the CDR3 is TGTGCCAGCAGCACCCACCGGGGCACAGATACGCAGTATTTT.

The chain employs TRBV6-6 and TRBJ1-3; D gene ambiguous. The germline V gene has CDR1 MNHNY and CDR2 SVGAGI (reference sequence). V was shortened by 8 bases and J by 3 bases, with 17 bases between the two germline ends. The CDR3 is 15 amino acids. Written as DNA, the CDR3 is TGTGCCAGCGCTAGCCCCGGGAACGGTGGAAACACCATATATTTT. This sequence encodes CASASPGNGGNTIYF.

This chain connects TRBV9 to TRBJ2-1; 9 nucleotides agree with TRBD1. CDR3 size: 16 residues. The V segment lost 0 bases and the J segment 6 bases; nucleotides outside the gene matches: 7. In germline, CDR1 is SGDLS, CDR2 YYNGEE. DNA of the CDR3: TGTGCCAGCAGCGTAGCAGGGGGGACAGGGTCCAATGAGCAGTTCTTC. Its protein is CASSVAGGTGSNEQFF.

The V gene is TRBV4-3, the J gene TRBJ2-3; no firm D call. The V end lost 1 base, the J end lost 0 bases, and 8 bases lay between the germline ends. This CDR3 contains 15 residues. Germline CDR1 reads LGHNA; CDR2 reads YSLEER. The CDR3 DNA reads TGCGCCAGCAGCCAAGTCCACTCTAGCACAGATACGCAGTATTTT. Protein sequence: CASSQVHSSTDTQYF.

J is TRBJ1-2 and V is TRBV28, with TRBD1 matching 8 bases. CDR1 is MDHEN, CDR2 SYDVKM, per germline. This CDR3 is 17 amino acids long. V shed 4 bases and J 7 bases; nucleotides not matched to a gene: 17. CDR3: CASSSSNRRRTGFGYTF. Here the CDR3 DNA reads TGTGCCAGCAGTTCATCAAACCGTCGACGGACAGGGTTTGGCTACACCTTC.

V is TRBV4-3 and J is TRBJ2-2; the D is unclear. CDR1 LGHNA and CDR2 YSLEER come from the germline V gene. V lost 0 bases to trimming and J lost 0 bases, with 8 bases between them. The CDR3 consists of 16 residues. The CDR3 spells CASSQDIRSNTGELFF. CDR3 sequence (DNA): TGCGCCAGCAGCCAAGATATCAGGTCGAACACCGGGGAGCTGTTTTTT.

The J gene is TRBJ1-4, the V gene TRBV4-1, with TRBD1 as a possible D gene (5 bases). The V gene lost 6 bases and the J gene lost 5 bases, with 16 bases spanning the gap. Germline CDR1 is MGHRA and CDR2 is YSYEKL. The CDR3 is 15 residues long. DNA of the CDR3: TGCGCCAGCAGTCTTGGGGGGACCAAGAATGAAAAACTGTTTTTT. Its protein product is CASSLGGTKNEKLFF.

This chain joins TRBV20-1 and TRBJ1-1; D not resolved. Germline loops: CDR1 DFQATT, CDR2 SNEGSKA (reference sequence). V was pared by 3 bases and J by 0 bases, with 5 bases between. This CDR3 contains 12 residues. CDR3 protein: CSASRVNTEAFF. CDR3 nucleotides: TGCAGTGCTAGTAGAGTGAACACTGAAGCTTTCTTT.

This clone appeared a single time. The CDR3 DNA reads as TGTGCCAGCAGCCTACAGCGGAATCAGCCCCAGCATTTT. Its translation: CASSLQRNQPQHF. This rearrangement joins TRBV3-1 (or the pseudogene TRBV3-2) to TRBJ1-5; no clear D. Trimming removed 4 bases at V and 4 bases at J, with 8 bases between. Germline V gene sequence: CDR1 LGHDT, CDR2 YNNKEL (reference sequence). This CDR3 is built from 13 residues.

The chain joins TRBV5-6 to TRBJ2-1; D perhaps matches TRBD2 (6 bases). Trimming left V 0 bases short and J 9 bases short, with 10 bases between. CDR3 length: 13 amino acids. Germline lookup yields CDR1 SGHDT and CDR2 YYEEEE. The CDR3 loop is CASSLVLAGEQFF. The CDR3 region has the DNA TGTGCCAGCAGCTTGGTACTAGCTGGTGAGCAGTTCTTC.